The rows below give T cell receptor beta chains drawn from one sample of a study of blood T cell repertoires in COVID-19. Clones were sequenced by immunoSEQ multiplex PCR, and TCRdb holds only the in-frame ones, with some missing. The data contain around 140,000 clones, 78% of them singletons. Sequencing input: PBMCs or T cells enriched from blood (not recorded which). The origin of the receptors is a woman aged 50 to 60 who had recovered from COVID-19. Both conserved end residues are part of each CDR3.

>TRBV29-1|TRBJ1-3
CSARTVDTIYF
>TRBV12-2|TRBJ2-3
CASRLEPGQSTDTQYF
>TRBV9|TRBJ2-1
CASSVAVGQGAYNEQFF
>TRBV13|TRBJ2-7
CASSFAGRSYEQYF
>TRBV15|TRBJ1-2
CATSRDHGGSYTF
>TRBV6-5|TRBJ1-2
CASRDRFIGYTF
>TRBV7-9|TRBJ2-3
CASSLSTDTQYF
>TRBV28|TRBJ2-5
CASSLWSQGAETQYF
>TRBV5-1|TRBJ2-5
CASSDTPYVETQYF
>TRBV12-1|TRBJ1-2
CASSFRRGGYGYTF
>TRBV18|TRBJ1-4
CASSPRADRGEKLFF
>TRBV18|TRBJ2-1
CASSPQQGANEQFF
>TRBV4-2|TRBJ2-5
CASSRVDRDIKETQYF
>TRBV19|TRBJ1-2
CASSRGQLLYGYTF
>TRBV15|TRBJ2-1
CATSRENNEQFF
>TRBV4-2|TRBJ1-2
CASSLRTIGGYTF
>TRBV11-2|TRBJ2-1
CASSLELRLATEQFF
>TRBV2|TRBJ1-2
CAITGTGLVGYTF
>TRBV3-1/TRBV3-2|TRBJ1-6
CASSQEHDNSPLHF
>TRBV6-5|TRBJ1-5
CASGFFGGQRDQPQHF
>TRBV7-6|TRBJ1-3
CASSLATGSGNTIYF
>TRBV19|TRBJ1-3
CASRKTGRSGNTIYF
>TRBV28|TRBJ1-5
CASRGQGGSNQPQHF
>TRBV7-9|TRBJ2-6
CASSTQGVGANVLTF
>TRBV5-1|TRBJ2-3
CASSLAREDTQYF
>TRBV4-1|TRBJ1-2
CASSQDRSNYGYTF
>TRBV28|TRBJ1-6
CASSRQSDNSPLHF
>TRBV28|TRBJ1-5
CASTTGGGSGQPQHF
>TRBV28|TRBJ1-5
CAITGTGGDQPQHF
>TRBV10-3|TRBJ1-2
CATWNTGGEKEGYTF
>TRBV2|TRBJ1-5
CASRPGRVDNQPQHF
>TRBV7-3|TRBJ1-2
CASSLNGGANYGYTF
>TRBV4-1|TRBJ2-7
CASSQAGTRISYEQYF
>TRBV3-1/TRBV3-2|TRBJ2-7
CASSGDRIPYEQYF
>TRBV18|TRBJ2-5
CASSPLTGGQETQYF
>TRBV6-5|TRBJ2-1
CASIRDRDSYNEQFF
>TRBV24-1|TRBJ2-1
CATSAPGTARSNEQFF
>TRBV5-6|TRBJ1-2
CASSPPTGPGYGYTF
>TRBV15|TRBJ1-4
CATSRDQGWGEKLFF
>TRBV6-5|TRBJ2-7
CASTKAGGTSYEQYF
>TRBV18|TRBJ1-2
CASSPTGTGSHYGYTF
>TRBV20-1|TRBJ2-3
CSASLQGATDTQYF
>TRBV3-1/TRBV3-2|TRBJ2-1
CASSQAAGGTYNEQFF
>TRBV5-4|TRBJ1-5
CASSSGQGSNQPQHF
>TRBV24-1|TRBJ1-2
CATSAPGDYGYTF
>TRBV2|TRBJ2-3
CARQGVGTDTQYF
>TRBV27|TRBJ2-1
CASSLYSSSYNEQFF
>TRBV19|TRBJ2-7
CASRVMAGSYEQYF
>TRBV7-8|TRBJ1-5
CASTPPGSSNQPQHF
>TRBV2|TRBJ1-6
CASSELGRDIHNSPLHF
>TRBV2|TRBJ2-3
CASNRGRPDTQYF
>TRBV2|TRBJ1-2
CASSEALPDRAKNYGYTF
>TRBV5-1|TRBJ2-7
CASSPRDSQYEQYF
>TRBV3-1/TRBV3-2|TRBJ1-1
CASSLGQGRTEAFF
>TRBV6-5|TRBJ2-3
CASSQVQAPDTQYF
>TRBV28|TRBJ2-7
CASGDTDEQYF
>TRBV19|TRBJ2-2
CASKGRTNTGELFF
>TRBV6-5|TRBJ1-6
CASSSRPQGHSPLHF
>TRBV3-1/TRBV3-2|TRBJ1-4
CASSYWTGTGGEKLFF
>TRBV7-9|TRBJ1-4
CASSHSTGIEGLFF